One and the same sample provided the 10 T cell receptor beta chains below, sequenced in a study of T cells in Graves' hyperthyroidism and ophthalmopathy. Amplification targeted TCR beta CDR3 regions from RNA transcripts. First-round RT-PCR of the TCR CDR3 relied on the HTBI primer set. TCRdb passed the multiplex PCR reads through MiXCR, listing each CDR3 protein once. This table has some 720,000 distinct CDR3 sequences, about a sixth appearing once. The sequenced sample was blood. Every receptor here comes from a man younger than 35 with Graves' hyperthyroidism.

This clonotype occurred a few times. This sequence joins TRBV6-5 and TRBJ2-1; 11 bases line up with TRBD2. Trimming took 0 bases from V and 5 from J; bases not matched to a gene: 6. CDR1 is MNHEY, CDR2 SVGAGI, per germline. This CDR3 is 17 amino acids long. Here the CDR3 reads CASSYSAGTSGNNEQFF. The CDR3 region has the DNA TGTGCCAGCAGTTACTCCGCCGGGACTAGCGGCAACAATGAGCAGTTCTTC.

This clonotype was counted at least ten times. The V gene is TRBV27, the J gene TRBJ2-1, with 11 nucleotides matching TRBD2. Germline V gene lookup returns CDR1 MNHEY and CDR2 SMNVEV (reference sequence). V lost 6 bases to trimming and J lost 5 bases; unmatched junction nucleotides: 12. The CDR3 is made up of 17 amino acids. Here the CDR3 DNA reads TGTGCCAGCAGCGGGCTAGCGGGAGGTGGATTAGACAATGAGCAGTTCTTC. As protein: CASSGLAGGGLDNEQFF.

This clonotype was seen a handful of times. V is TRBV11-3 and J is TRBJ1-4; D gene unclear. This CDR3 is built from 18 residues. The V and J ends lost 2 bases and 0 bases respectively, with 16 bases between them. The germline V gene has CDR1 SGHNT and CDR2 YENEEA. The CDR3 bases are TGTGCCAGCAGCTTATCCGTCAGGTTCTCTACAACTAATGAAAAACTGTTTTTT. Its protein product is CASSLSVRFSTTNEKLFF.

The sample holds many counts of this clonotype. J is TRBJ2-5 and V is TRBV3-1, with a tentative D call TRBD2 (6 bases). Trimming left V 0 bases short and J 1 base short, with 12 bases between. The CDR3 length is 16 residues. Germline values: CDR1 LGHDT, CDR2 YNNKEL (reference sequence). The CDR3 spells CASSQDFSAGQETQYF. DNA for the CDR3: TGTGCCAGCAGCCAAGATTTTTCAGCGGGCCAAGAGACCCAGTACTTC.

This clonotype showed up just a few times. This rearrangement joins TRBV19 to TRBJ1-5; D remains unclear. The length of the CDR3 is 12 residues. V was shortened by 2 bases and J by 5 bases, with 4 bases between the two germline ends. Germline-derived CDR1 and CDR2 are LNHDA and SQIVND (reference sequence). The DNA of the CDR3 is TGTGCCAGTAGTATACCCCATCAGCCCCAGCATTTT. Protein: CASSIPHQPQHF.

This clonotype was recorded at least ten times. The chain couples TRBV11-2 to TRBJ1-5, with D uncertain. Deletions cut 5 bases from V and 3 bases from J, with 20 bases between. Germline CDR1 and CDR2: SGHAT and FQNNGV. The CDR3 length is 17 residues. The CDR3 region is CASSHGRGSSSNQPQHF. The CDR3 coding sequence is TGTGCCAGCAGCCACGGTCGTGGGTCCAGCTCCAATCAGCCCCAGCATTTT.

This clonotype has ten or more counts. This CDR3 reads CASSPTGGDNSPLHF. DNA for the CDR3: TGTGCCAGCTCACCGACTGGGGGCGATAATTCACCCCTCCACTTT. The rearrangement joins TRBV18 to TRBJ1-6; TRBD1 is a possible D gene (6 bases). The CDR3 covers 15 residues. Deletions cut 3 bases from V and 5 bases from J, with 11 bases between. Germline CDR1 and CDR2: KGHSH and LQKENI.

This clonotype was counted many times. J is TRBJ2-3 and V is TRBV18; D not resolved. Germline loops: CDR1 KGHSH, CDR2 LQKENI. The CDR3 length is 13 residues. V was cut by 2 bases and J by 4 bases, with 7 bases left in between. This CDR3 is CASSPVRSDTQYF. CDR3 coding DNA: TGTGCCAGCTCACCAGTGCGCTCAGATACGCAGTATTTT.

This clonotype was found many times. The chain uses TRBV27 and TRBJ2-5; TRBD1 is a possible D gene (6 bases). V was cut by 0 bases and J by 7 bases, with 15 bases left in between. Germline CDR1 reads MNHEY; CDR2 reads SMNVEV (reference sequence). The CDR3 has 15 amino acids. The CDR3 DNA reads as TGTGCCAGCAGTTTATCTGTGACAGGTCAATGGACCCAGTACTTC. Protein sequence: CASSLSVTGQWTQYF.

The chain joins TRBV2 to TRBJ2-7; the D is unclear. The CDR3 runs 13 residues. V was pared by 6 bases and J by 5 bases, with 14 bases between. Germline lookup yields CDR1 SNHLY and CDR2 FYNNEI. The CDR3 loop reads CASSLDSLNEQYF. In nucleotides, the CDR3 is TGTGCCAGCAGCCTGGATTCGCTGAACGAGCAGTACTTC.